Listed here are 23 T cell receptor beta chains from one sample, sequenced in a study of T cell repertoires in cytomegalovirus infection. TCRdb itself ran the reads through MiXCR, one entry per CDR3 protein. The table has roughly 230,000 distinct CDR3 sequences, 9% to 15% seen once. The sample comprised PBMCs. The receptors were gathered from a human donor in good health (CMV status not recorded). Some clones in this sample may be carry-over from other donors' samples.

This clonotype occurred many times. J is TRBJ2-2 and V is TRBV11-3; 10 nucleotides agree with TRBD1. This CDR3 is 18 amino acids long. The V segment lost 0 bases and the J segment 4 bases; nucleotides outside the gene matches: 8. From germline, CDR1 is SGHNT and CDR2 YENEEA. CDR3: CASSLDGFGTGVTGELFF. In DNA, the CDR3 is TGTGCCAGCAGCTTAGATGGTTTCGGGACAGGGGTCACCGGGGAGCTGTTTTTT.

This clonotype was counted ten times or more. The CDR3: CASSLSGQGRAFF. In nucleotides, the CDR3 is TGTGCCAGCAGTTTATCGGGACAGGGCCGGGCTTTCTTT. The chain uses TRBV28 and TRBJ1-1; 9 nucleotides line up with TRBD1. The CDR3 is made up of 13 amino acids. Germline trimming cut 1 base from V and 11 bases from J; bases unmatched to any gene: 5. Germline V gene data show CDR1 as MDHEN and CDR2 as SYDVKM.

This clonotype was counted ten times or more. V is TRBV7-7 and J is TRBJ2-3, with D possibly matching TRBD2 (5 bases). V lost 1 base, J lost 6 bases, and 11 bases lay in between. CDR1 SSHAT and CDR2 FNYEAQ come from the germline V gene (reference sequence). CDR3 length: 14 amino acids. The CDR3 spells CASSLGEFTDTQYF. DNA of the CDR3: TGTGCCAGCAGCTTAGGGGAGTTTACGGATACGCAGTATTTT.

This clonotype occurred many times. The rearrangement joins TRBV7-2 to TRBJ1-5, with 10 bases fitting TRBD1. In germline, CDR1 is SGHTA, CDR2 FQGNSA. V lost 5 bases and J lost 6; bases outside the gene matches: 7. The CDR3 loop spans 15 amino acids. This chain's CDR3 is CASSPKGQGPQPQHF. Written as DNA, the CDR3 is TGTGCCAGCAGCCCGAAGGGACAGGGGCCTCAGCCCCAGCATTTT.

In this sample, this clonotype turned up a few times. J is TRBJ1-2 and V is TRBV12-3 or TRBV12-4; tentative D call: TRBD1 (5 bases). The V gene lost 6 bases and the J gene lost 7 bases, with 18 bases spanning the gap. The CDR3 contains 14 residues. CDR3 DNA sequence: TGTGCCAGCAGCCTTATGGAGGGGAGGTCTGGCTACACCTTC. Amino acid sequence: CASSLMEGRSGYTF.

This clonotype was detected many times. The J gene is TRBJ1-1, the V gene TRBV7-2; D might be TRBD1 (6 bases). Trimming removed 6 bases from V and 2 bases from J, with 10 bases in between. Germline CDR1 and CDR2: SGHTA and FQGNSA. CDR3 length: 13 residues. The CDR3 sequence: CASRFRGNTEAFF. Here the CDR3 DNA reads TGTGCCAGCAGGTTCAGGGGTAACACTGAAGCTTTCTTT.

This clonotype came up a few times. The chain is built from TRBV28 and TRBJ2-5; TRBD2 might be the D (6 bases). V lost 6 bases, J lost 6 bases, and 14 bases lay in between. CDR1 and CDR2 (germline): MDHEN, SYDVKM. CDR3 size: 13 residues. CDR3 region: CASSSGGRKTQYF. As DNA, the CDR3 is TGTGCCAGCAGCTCCGGGGGTCGGAAGACCCAGTACTTC.

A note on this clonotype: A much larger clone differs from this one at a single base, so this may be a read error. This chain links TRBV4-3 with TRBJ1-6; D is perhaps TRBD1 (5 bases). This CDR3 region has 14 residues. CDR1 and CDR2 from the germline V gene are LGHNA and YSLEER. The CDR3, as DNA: TGCGCCATCAGCCAAACAGGCCCAAATTCACCCCTCCACTTT. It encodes CAISQTGPNSPLHF.

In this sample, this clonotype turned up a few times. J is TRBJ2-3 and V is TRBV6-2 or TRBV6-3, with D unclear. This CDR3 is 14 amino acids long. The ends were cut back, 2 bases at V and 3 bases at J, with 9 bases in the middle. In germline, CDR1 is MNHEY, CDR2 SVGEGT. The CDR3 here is CASSYVLPTDTQYF. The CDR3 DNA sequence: TGTGCCAGCAGTTACGTCCTGCCAACAGATACGCAGTATTTT.

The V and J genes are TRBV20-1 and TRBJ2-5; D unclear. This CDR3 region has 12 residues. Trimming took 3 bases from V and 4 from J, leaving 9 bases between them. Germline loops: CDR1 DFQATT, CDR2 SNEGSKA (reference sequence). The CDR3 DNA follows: TGCAGTGCTAGTGTTGTCGGAGAGACCCAGTACTTC. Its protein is CSASVVGETQYF.

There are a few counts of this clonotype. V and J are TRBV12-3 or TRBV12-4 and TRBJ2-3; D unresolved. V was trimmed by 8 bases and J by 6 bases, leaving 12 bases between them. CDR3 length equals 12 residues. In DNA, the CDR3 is TGTGCCAGCTCTGTGACTCGGGATACGCAGTATTTT. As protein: CASSVTRDTQYF.

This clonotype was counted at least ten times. The CDR3 sequence is CASRGDRNTASTDTQYF. The CDR3 DNA reads TGTGCCAGCAGGGGAGACAGAAATACAGCTAGCACAGATACGCAGTATTTT. The chain links TRBV12-3 or TRBV12-4 to TRBJ2-3; the D gene could be TRBD1 or TRBD2 (5 bases each). The CDR3 runs 17 residues. V dropped 6 bases and J dropped 0 bases, with 19 bases sitting between them.

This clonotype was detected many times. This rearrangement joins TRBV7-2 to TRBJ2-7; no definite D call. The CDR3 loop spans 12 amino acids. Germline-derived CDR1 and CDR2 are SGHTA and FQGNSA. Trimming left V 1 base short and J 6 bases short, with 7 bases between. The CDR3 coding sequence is TGTGCCAGCAGCTTAGGGGGTCGCGAGCAGTACTTC. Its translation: CASSLGGREQYF.

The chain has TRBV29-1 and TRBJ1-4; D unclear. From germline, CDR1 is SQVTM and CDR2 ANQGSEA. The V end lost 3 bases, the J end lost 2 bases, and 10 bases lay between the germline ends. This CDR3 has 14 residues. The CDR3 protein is CSVDIPGTNEKLFF. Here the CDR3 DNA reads TGCAGCGTTGACATCCCCGGGACTAATGAAAAACTGTTTTTT.

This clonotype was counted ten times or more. CDR3 sequence reads: CSVREPPGETQYF. DNA for the CDR3: TGCAGTGTCAGGGAGCCCCCTGGGGAGACCCAGTACTTC. The chain recombines TRBV20-1 with TRBJ2-5; D possibly matches TRBD1 or TRBD2 (5 bases each). The CDR3 has 13 amino acids. The V gene lost 7 bases and the J gene lost 5 bases, with 17 bases spanning the gap. From germline, CDR1 is DFQATT and CDR2 SNEGSKA (reference sequence).

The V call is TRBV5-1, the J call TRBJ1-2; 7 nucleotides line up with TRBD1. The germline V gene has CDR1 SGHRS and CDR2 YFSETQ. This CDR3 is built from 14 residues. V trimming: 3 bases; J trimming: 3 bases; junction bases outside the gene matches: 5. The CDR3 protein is CASSSTGDYYGYTF. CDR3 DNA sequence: TGCGCCAGCAGCTCTACAGGGGATTACTATGGCTACACCTTC.

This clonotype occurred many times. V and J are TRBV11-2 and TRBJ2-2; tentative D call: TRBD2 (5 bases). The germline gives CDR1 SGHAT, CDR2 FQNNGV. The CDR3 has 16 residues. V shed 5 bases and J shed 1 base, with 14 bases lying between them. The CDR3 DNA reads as TGTGCCAGCAGCCCTCGGTGGAGCGGGAACACCGGGGAGCTGTTTTTT. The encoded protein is CASSPRWSGNTGELFF. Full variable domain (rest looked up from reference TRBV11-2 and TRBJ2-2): EAGVAQSPRYKIIEKRQSVAFWCNPISGHATLYWYQQILGQGPKLLIQFQNNGVVDDSQLPKDRFSAERLKGVDSTLKIQPAKLEDSAVYLCASSPRWSGNTGELFFGEGSRLTVL.

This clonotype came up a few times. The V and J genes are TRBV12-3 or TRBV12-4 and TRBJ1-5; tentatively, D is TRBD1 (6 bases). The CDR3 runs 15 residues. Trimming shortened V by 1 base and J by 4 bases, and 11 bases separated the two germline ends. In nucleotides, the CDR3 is TGTGCCAGCAGTTTAGGACAGGTGGGAAATCAGCCCCAGCATTTT. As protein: CASSLGQVGNQPQHF.

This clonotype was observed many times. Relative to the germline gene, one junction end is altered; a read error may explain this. The CDR3 region is CASSWTGQGTQYF. The CDR3 DNA sequence: TGTGCCAGCAGCTGGACAGGTCAAGGGACCCAGTACTTC. The J gene is TRBJ2-5, the V gene TRBV27; 7 nucleotides match TRBD1. This CDR3 has 13 residues. Germline lookup yields CDR1 MNHEY and CDR2 SMNVEV (reference sequence).

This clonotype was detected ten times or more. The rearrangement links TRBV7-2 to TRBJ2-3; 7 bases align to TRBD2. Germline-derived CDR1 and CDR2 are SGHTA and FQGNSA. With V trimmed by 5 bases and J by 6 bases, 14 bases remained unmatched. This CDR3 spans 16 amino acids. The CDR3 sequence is CASSVTGASGPDTQYF. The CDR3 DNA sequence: TGTGCCAGCAGCGTTACTGGGGCTAGCGGCCCTGATACGCAGTATTTT.

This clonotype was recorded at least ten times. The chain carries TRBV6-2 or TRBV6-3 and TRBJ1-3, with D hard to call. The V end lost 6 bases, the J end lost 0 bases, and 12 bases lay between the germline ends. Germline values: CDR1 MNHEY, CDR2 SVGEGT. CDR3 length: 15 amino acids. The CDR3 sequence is CASSPAGNSGNTIYF. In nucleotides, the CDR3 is TGTGCCAGCAGCCCTGCCGGGAACTCTGGAAACACCATATATTTT.

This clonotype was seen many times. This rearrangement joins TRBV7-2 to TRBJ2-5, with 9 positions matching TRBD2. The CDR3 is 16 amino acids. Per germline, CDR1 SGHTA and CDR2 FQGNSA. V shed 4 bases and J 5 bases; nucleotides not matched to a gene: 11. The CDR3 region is CASSSPSGVWDETQYF. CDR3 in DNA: TGTGCCAGCAGCTCCCCTAGCGGGGTGTGGGATGAGACCCAGTACTTC.

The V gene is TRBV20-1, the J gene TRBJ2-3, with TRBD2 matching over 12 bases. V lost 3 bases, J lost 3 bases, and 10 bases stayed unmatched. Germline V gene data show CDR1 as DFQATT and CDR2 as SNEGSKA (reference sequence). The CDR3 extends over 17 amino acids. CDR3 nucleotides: TGCAGTGCTAGCAGGCTAGCGGGAGGGCTTCGAACAGATACGCAGTATTTT. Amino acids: CSASRLAGGLRTDTQYF.